This TCR beta chain was sequenced for a study of T cell responses to AZD1222 COVID-19 vaccine (dated by TCRdb to about 2021). The study in broad terms: Because spike-specific TCR depth and breadth did not differ between the two schedules, AZD1222 recipients who got a second dose at roughly 4 weeks were pooled with those who got a second dose at roughly 12 weeks. TCR sequencing covered over 230 trial participants: 200 to 210 given two doses of AZD1222 and 26 given two doses of MenACWY control vaccine. Trial participants were enrolled by age into 18-55, 56-69 and 70-plus year subgroups, with around 140, 26 and 57 TCR-sequenced participants respectively.

The CDR3 has 12 amino acids, counting the end cysteine and phenylalanine. The only DNA kept is the CDR3, 36 bases in frame from the first base. CDR1 and CDR2, per the germline V gene, are SNHLY and FYNNEI. V is clipped by 5 bases and J by 7 bases, and the sequence between their germline boundaries is 9 bases long. The CDR3 regions of human TCRbeta chains were subjected to immunosequencing. The authors' analysis ran thus. Repertoire TCRs were checked for matches against a reference library of SARS-CoV-2-specific TCRs that had been generated using the MIRA antigen-specificity platform. Breadth was defined as the fraction of unique TCRs that were SARS-CoV-2-associated. Depth was defined as the fraction of total T cells that were SARS-CoV-2-associated. Using the MIRA data, each spike-specific TCR was assigned both to the spike region to which the TCR was reactive and to a CD4 or CD8 class. Log10-transformed breadth and depth values were compared by one-way ANOVA with Sidak's multiple comparisons tests. TCRdb mirrors the immuneACCESS table, restricted to in-frame sequences. Some clones are absent from its copies; in checked studies, under half trace to an unresolved V gene, and the reason for the others is unknown. V, J and clone size are taken as reported in that table, and D and trimming were inferred from the DNA itself. This sample is represented by about 140,000 clones; roughly 90% of them were singletons. The ten largest clones represent about 3% of the sample.

This clone was seen more than once but under ten times. Its antigen is not yet known. Within one base of it there is no much larger clone, and no base qualities were kept. Sample time point, as interpreted from the label and publication: baseline before first vaccination. The vaccinee samples were drawn from two UK trials, COV001 and COV002, one of which was a single-blind randomized controlled phase 2/3 trial testing AZD1222 (ChAdOx1 nCoV-19) in healthy adults. For TCRbeta chain sequencing, PBMC samples were collected from trial participants at day 0 and at day 28 after the second dose. Study-level results and caveats: Conclusions about previously exposed vaccinees are limited because only five to seven AZD1222 recipients were SARS-CoV-2 seropositive at baseline. Because no samples from the day 14 peak response were available, repertoires could be characterized only after the peak T cell response. Nearly half of unique spike-specific TCRs reportedly recognized epitopes outside regions mutated in the B.1.351 and B.1.1.7 variants. After two AZD1222 doses, spike-specific TCR breadth and depth were significantly higher than at day 0 and than in MenACWY recipients. Vaccine-associated CD4 TCRs spanned the whole spike protein, with dominant responses in regions 160-218 and 743-854. The 56-69-year group was small, and its depth increase did not reach significance, likely because of low power. Participants were mostly white British and included more females than males, and it was suggested by the authors that clonal diversity may have been underestimated.

Sequences were derived from peripheral blood, sampled on day 0 of AZD1222 vaccination. The source of this sequence is an adult in good health. The rearranged segments are TRBV2 and TRBJ2-1, and the D gene may be TRBD2, 5 bases matching. The DNA sequence is as follows: TGTGCCAGCAGTTCTAGCCGAAATGAGCAGTTCTTC. Translated, this gives CASSSSRNEQFF.